These 19 T cell receptor beta chains originate from one sample sequenced in a study of cytomegalovirus exposure and HLA in healthy donors. Clones were read by immunoSEQ multiplex PCR, and TCRdb kept only the in-frame ones, dropping some. The sample contains 260,000 or so clones, 90% of which appear only once. Sequencing input: PBMCs. The source of these receptors is a woman aged 30 to 39 in good health and CMV-seronegative.

V gene TRBV28 combines with J gene TRBJ2-1; D may be TRBD2 (5 bases). CDR1 is MDHEN and CDR2 is SYDVKM in the germline V gene. This CDR3 is 16 amino acids long. V was pared by 2 bases and J by 4 bases, with 15 bases between. The CDR3 coding sequence is TGTGCCAGCAGTTTACTTCAGTCGCCGGGATACAATGAGCAGTTCTTC. Amino acid sequence: CASSLLQSPGYNEQFF.

The gene calls are TRBV19 and TRBJ1-5; D is uncertain. This CDR3 has 12 residues. Looked up from germline, CDR1 is LNHDA and CDR2 is SQIVND (reference sequence). With 8 bases removed from V and 8 bases from J, the gap between germline ends came to 13 bases. The chain's CDR3 is CASGQSVEPQHF. The CDR3, as DNA: TGTGCCAGTGGCCAGTCGGTAGAGCCCCAGCATTTT.

This rearrangement joins TRBV4-1 to TRBJ1-1; D gene uncertain. V lost 1 base and J lost 8, with 11 bases in between. The CDR3 runs to 13 residues. Germline CDR1 reads MGHRA; CDR2 reads YSYEKL. CDR3 in amino acids: CASSQGESSEAFF. CDR3 nucleotide sequence: TGCGCCAGCAGCCAAGGCGAGTCGTCCGAAGCTTTCTTT.

This clone is a singleton in its sample. This rearrangement joins TRBV5-6 to TRBJ2-5, with no clear D. From germline, CDR1 is SGHDT and CDR2 YYEEEE. V shed 4 bases and J shed 1 base, with 14 bases lying between them. This CDR3 is 15 amino acids long. DNA for the CDR3: TGTGCCAGCAGCCTGGGGTTAGGGCCCCAAGAGACCCAGTACTTC. The encoded protein is CASSLGLGPQETQYF. Variable domain in full (rest from reference TRBV5-6 and TRBJ2-5): DAGVTQSPTHLIKTRGQQVTLRCSPKSGHDTVSWYQQALGQGPQFIFQYYEEEERQRGNFPDRFSGHQFPNYSSELNVNALLLGDSALYLCASSLGLGPQETQYFGPGTRLLVL.

This chain connects TRBV5-1 to TRBJ2-2; D perhaps matches TRBD2 (6 bases). Germline assignment: CDR1 SGHRS and CDR2 YFSETQ. Deletions cut 1 base from V and 0 bases from J, with 16 bases between. The CDR3 is 18 amino acids. CDR3 nucleotides: TGCGCCAGCAGCTTGTCTCTAGCGAGAACCCCGAACACCGGGGAGCTGTTTTTT. It specifies CASSLSLARTPNTGELFF.

In DNA, the CDR3 is TGTGCCAGCGGGACTAGCGGAGGAGAGACCCAGTACTTC. This encodes CASGTSGGETQYF. This chain joins TRBV2 and TRBJ2-5; TRBD2 matches 11 bases. The trim removed 8 bases at V and 4 bases at J, leaving 3 bases unmatched. This CDR3 is 13 amino acids long. From germline, CDR1 is SNHLY and CDR2 FYNNEI.

The chain uses TRBV28 and TRBJ1-5; the D gene is possibly TRBD1 (6 bases). Trimming pared 4 bases from V and 1 base from J, leaving 14 bases between. This CDR3 region has 16 residues. Looked up from germline, CDR1 is MDHEN and CDR2 is SYDVKM. Here the CDR3 DNA reads TGTGCCAGCAGTTCCCCTATCAGGGGCAGCAATCAGCCCCAGCATTTT. This translates into CASSSPIRGSNQPQHF. Full variable domain (rest looked up from reference TRBV28 and TRBJ1-5): DVKVTQSSRYLVKRTGEKVFLECVQDMDHENMFWYRQDPGLGLRLIYFSYDVKMKEKGDIPEGYSVSREKKERFSLILESASTNQTSMYLCASSSPIRGSNQPQHFGDGTRLSIL.

This chain uses TRBV5-6 with TRBJ2-5; no firm D call. V gave up 4 bases and J gave up 3 bases, with 7 bases separating them. There are 12 residues in the CDR3. Per the germline V gene, CDR1 is SGHDT and CDR2 is YYEEEE. The CDR3 spells CASSHLEETQYF. DNA of the CDR3: TGTGCCAGCAGCCACTTAGAAGAGACCCAGTACTTC.

J is TRBJ2-5 and V is TRBV15, with TRBD1 matching 8 bases. V dropped 3 bases and J dropped 4; count of bases not matched to a gene: 4. CDR1 LNHNV and CDR2 YYDKDF come from the germline V gene (reference sequence). The CDR3 runs 14 residues. CDR3 nucleotides: TGTGCCACCAGCAGTGGAGACAGGGGAGAGACCCAGTACTTC. Amino acids: CATSSGDRGETQYF.

This chain joins TRBV27 and TRBJ2-7; 10 bases are a match to TRBD2. In germline, CDR1 is MNHEY, CDR2 SMNVEV (reference sequence). The CDR3 is 13 residues long. After removal of 6 bases from V and 2 bases from J, the junction contained 1 base not matched to a gene. CDR3 sequence reads: CASRLAGPYEQYF. For the CDR3, the DNA is TGTGCCAGCAGACTAGCGGGGCCCTACGAGCAGTACTTC.

The chain couples TRBV4-1 to TRBJ1-2, with 9 bases lining up with TRBD1. The CDR3 length is 15 residues. The germline V gene has CDR1 MGHRA and CDR2 YSYEKL. Trimming took 1 base from V and 7 from J; bases not matched to a gene: 7. The CDR3 protein is CASSQGTPGQGGYTF. The CDR3 DNA sequence: TGCGCCAGCAGCCAAGGTACCCCGGGACAGGGTGGCTACACCTTC.

The chain uses TRBV15 and TRBJ2-1, with D unresolved. The length of the CDR3 is 14 residues. Germline V gene lookup returns CDR1 LNHNV and CDR2 YYDKDF (reference sequence). V dropped 3 bases and J dropped 5 bases, with 11 bases sitting between them. CDR3 bases: TGTGCCACCAGCAGGGTGACTGGGAACAATGAGCAGTTCTTC. It yields the protein CATSRVTGNNEQFF.

The chain recombines TRBV9 with TRBJ2-1; 7 nucleotides align to TRBD2. The trim removed 0 bases at V and 7 bases at J, leaving 4 bases unmatched. In germline, CDR1 is SGDLS, CDR2 YYNGEE. The CDR3 spans 14 residues. The CDR3 DNA sequence: TGTGCCAGCAGCGTAGCGGTAGCGGGTAATGAGCAGTTCTTC. Its translation is CASSVAVAGNEQFF.

This clone was detected only once. The rearrangement joins TRBV11-2 to TRBJ2-1, with D possibly called TRBD1 or TRBD2 (5 bases each). With 0 bases removed from V and 0 bases from J, the gap between germline ends came to 15 bases. The V gene's germline CDR1 is SGHAT and CDR2 FQNNGV. This CDR3 is built from 18 residues. Here the CDR3 DNA reads TGTGCCAGCAGCTTAGAGTATGGGGCAGGGAGCTCCTACAATGAGCAGTTCTTC. It codes for CASSLEYGAGSSYNEQFF.

The chain links TRBV29-1 to TRBJ2-1; the match to TRBD2 covers 14 bases. The V gene's germline CDR1 is SQVTM and CDR2 ANQGSEA. The CDR3 is 18 amino acids. V lost 6 bases, J lost 6 bases, and 16 bases stayed unmatched. CDR3 DNA sequence: TGCAGCGTAAACCCCGGGACTAGCGGGAGTGGGGAGGGCAATGAGCAGTTCTTC. Encoded protein: CSVNPGTSGSGEGNEQFF.

This clone was observed a single time. This chain links TRBV2 with TRBJ2-6; D remains ambiguous. There are 17 residues in the CDR3. The V end was cut by 3 bases, the J end by 0 bases, with 12 bases between. The germline gives CDR1 SNHLY, CDR2 FYNNEI. CDR3 amino acids: CASSDFGVLSGANVLTF. CDR3 in DNA: TGTGCCAGCAGTGATTTTGGTGTCCTCTCTGGGGCCAACGTCCTGACTTTC.

The rearrangement uses TRBV27 and TRBJ1-5, with TRBD1 matching over 8 bases. The CDR3 is 17 amino acids. Germline trimming cut 4 bases from V and 0 bases from J; bases unmatched to any gene: 8. CDR1 is MNHEY and CDR2 is SMNVEV in the germline V gene (reference sequence). The CDR3 nucleotides read TGTGCCAGCAGTTCCGGACAGGGCTTCTATAGCAATCAGCCCCAGCATTTT. It specifies CASSSGQGFYSNQPQHF.

The chain recombines TRBV11-2 with TRBJ2-5; D ambiguous. V was clipped by 0 bases and J by 7 bases, with 6 bases between them. Germline CDR1 is SGHAT and CDR2 is FQNNGV. CDR3 length: 12 residues. CDR3 nucleotides: TGTGCCAGCAGCTTAGATAAGGGGACCCAGTACTTC. Protein: CASSLDKGTQYF. Full variable domain (rest looked up from reference TRBV11-2 and TRBJ2-5): EAGVAQSPRYKIIEKRQSVAFWCNPISGHATLYWYQQILGQGPKLLIQFQNNGVVDDSQLPKDRFSAERLKGVDSTLKIQPAKLEDSAVYLCASSLDKGTQYFGPGTRLLVL.

The J gene is TRBJ2-3, the V gene TRBV30; D is perhaps TRBD2 (6 bases). V dropped 0 bases and J dropped 3 bases, with 16 bases sitting between them. Germline V gene lookup returns CDR1 GTSNPN and CDR2 SVGIG (reference sequence). There are 16 residues in the CDR3. CDR3 coding DNA: TGTGCCTGGAGTGTACCTGGCGGGATAAGGACAGATACGCAGTATTTT. Translation: CAWSVPGGIRTDTQYF.